This note documents a single T cell receptor beta chain sequence. The sample originates from a study of early T cells in non-severe SARS-CoV-2 infection. The CDR3 extends over 15 amino acids. Per germline, CDR1 LNHNV and CDR2 YYDKDF (reference sequence). V shed 0 bases and J 8 bases; nucleotides not matched to a gene: 8. Unique molecular identifiers (one per individual cDNA molecule) were attached. TCRdb called the 5' RACE reads again in MiXCR, with one record for every CDR3 protein. Of about 83,000 distinct CDR3 sequences in the sample, roughly an eighth were seen once. The source of this sequence is an adult who was a healthcare worker with PCR-confirmed SARS-CoV-2 infection or an uninfected control (not recorded which). The source material was whole blood. This chain connects TRBV15 to TRBJ2-3; 7 bases line up with TRBD2. The DNA of the CDR3 is TGTGCCACCAGCAGAGATAGCGGGTCTGCGGGTACGCAGTATTTT. Translated: CATSRDSGSAGTQYF.